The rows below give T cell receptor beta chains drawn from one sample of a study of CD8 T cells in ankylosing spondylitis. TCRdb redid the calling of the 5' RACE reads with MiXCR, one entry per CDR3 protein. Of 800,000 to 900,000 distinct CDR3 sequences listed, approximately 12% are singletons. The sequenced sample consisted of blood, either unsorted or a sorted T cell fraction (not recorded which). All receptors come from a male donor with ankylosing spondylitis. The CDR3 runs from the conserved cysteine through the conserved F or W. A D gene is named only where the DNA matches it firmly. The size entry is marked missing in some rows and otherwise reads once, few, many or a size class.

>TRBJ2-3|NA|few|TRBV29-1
TGCAGCGTTTTAGGGACTTTTCTCACAGATACGCAGTATTTT
CSVLGTFLTDTQYF
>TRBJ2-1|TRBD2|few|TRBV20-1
TGCAGTGCTAGTGTCGTGGGACTAGCGGACAATGAGCAGTTCTTC
CSASVVGLADNEQFF
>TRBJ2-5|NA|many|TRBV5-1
TGTGCCAGCAGTTCGACTGGTGGTGGGGAGACCCAGTACTTC
CASSSTGGGETQYF
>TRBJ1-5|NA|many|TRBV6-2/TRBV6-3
TGTGCCAGCAGTTCGGAGGTCCAGGGGCCCCAGCATTTT
CASSSEVQGPQHF
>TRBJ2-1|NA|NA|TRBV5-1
TGCGCCAGCAGCGCCGGATCCGCTTTATACAATGAGCAGTTCTTC
CASSAGSALYNEQFF
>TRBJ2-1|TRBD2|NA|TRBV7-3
TGTGCCAGCAGCGCAAGTGGCGGGGGGCTATACAATGAGCAGTTCTTC
CASSASGGGLYNEQFF
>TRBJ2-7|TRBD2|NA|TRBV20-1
TGCAGTGCTAGGGGCCCCGGTAGCGGGAGGTCCTACGAGCAGTACTTC
CSARGPGSGRSYEQYF
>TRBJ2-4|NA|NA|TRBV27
TGTGCCAGCAGTGCAACCCGGGCCCTCCCCGGGGACATTCAGTACTTC
CASSATRALPGDIQYF
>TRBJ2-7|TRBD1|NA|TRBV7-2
TGTGCCAGCAGCCCCTCCCCGGACAGGGGAGGAAAGGAGCAGTACTTC
CASSPSPDRGGKEQYF
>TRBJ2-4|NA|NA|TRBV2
TGTGCCAGCAGTGCCCTGGGATACAAAAACATTCAGTACTTC
CASSALGYKNIQYF
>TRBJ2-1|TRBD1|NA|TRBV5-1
TGCGCCAGCAAGAGGTCCGGGACAGGGGGCGATGAGCAGTTCTTC
CASKRSGTGGDEQFF
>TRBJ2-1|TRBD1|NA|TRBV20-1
TGCAGTGCTATGGGTGACAGGGAACAATCGAGCTCCTACAATGAGCAGTTCTTC
CSAMGDREQSSSYNEQFF
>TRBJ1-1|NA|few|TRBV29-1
TGCAGCGTCGGGGGCCGGCTTGATGACGAAGCTTTCTTT
CSVGGRLDDEAFF
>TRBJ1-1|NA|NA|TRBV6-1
TGTGCCAGCATCCAGGGTTACACTGAAGCTTTCTTT
CASIQGYTEAFF
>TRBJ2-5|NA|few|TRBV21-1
TGTGCCATCCTGGACAGGGCCTCCAGGGGAGCGGGGGGCGTTCCCCCCCAGTACTTC
CAILDRASRGAGGVPPQYF
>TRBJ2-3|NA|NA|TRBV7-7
TGTGCTAGCAGCTACGGACTCACAGATACGCAGTATTTT
CASSYGLTDTQYF
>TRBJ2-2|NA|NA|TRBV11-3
TGTGCCAGCAGCTCGTTCGTAGGGTCAAACACCGGGGAGCTGTTTTTT
CASSSFVGSNTGELFF
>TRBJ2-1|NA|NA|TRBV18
TGTGCCAGCTCACTTTCCAGGGATTTAAATGAGCAGTTCTTC
CASSLSRDLNEQFF
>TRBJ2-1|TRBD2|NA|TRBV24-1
TGTGCCACCAGTGATTCGGGACTAGACCATGAGCAGTTCTTC
CATSDSGLDHEQFF
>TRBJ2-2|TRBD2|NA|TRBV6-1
TGTGCCAGCAGACTAGCGGGAAGGACCGGGGAGCTGTTTTTT
CASRLAGRTGELFF
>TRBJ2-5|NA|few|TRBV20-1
TGCAGTGGGGGGGTAGGCCGAGGCACAGAGACCCAGTACTTC
CSGGVGRGTETQYF
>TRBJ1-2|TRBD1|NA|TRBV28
TGTGCCGCGCAGACAGGGTTTAACTATGGCTACACCTTC
CAAQTGFNYGYTF
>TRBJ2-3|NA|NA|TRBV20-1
TGCAGTGCTGGAATAACTAGGGCGGATACGCAGTATTTT
CSAGITRADTQYF
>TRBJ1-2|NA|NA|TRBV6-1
TGTGCCAGCAACCCTAGGGGGTTGGGTGGCTACACCTTC
CASNPRGLGGYTF
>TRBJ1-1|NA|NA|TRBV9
TGTGCCAGCAGCGTACAGGGTAGCACTGAAGCTTTCTTT
CASSVQGSTEAFF
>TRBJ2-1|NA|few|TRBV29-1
TGCAGCGTTGAAAAGGCGACCGACGAGCAGTTCTTC
CSVEKATDEQFF
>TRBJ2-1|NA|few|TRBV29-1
TGCAGCGCCCGAGGCAGGGTCGGGTCCTACAATGAGCAGTTCTTC
CSARGRVGSYNEQFF
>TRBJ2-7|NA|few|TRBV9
TGTGCCAGCAGCGTAGAGGAAGTAAAGCTAGGCTACGAGCAGTACTTC
CASSVEEVKLGYEQYF
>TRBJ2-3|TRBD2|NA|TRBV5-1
TGCGCCAGCAGCTTGTATTCGGGACTAGCAAGAGATACGCAGTATTTT
CASSLYSGLARDTQYF
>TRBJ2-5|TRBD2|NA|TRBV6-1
TGTGCCAGCATCGGGCGACTAGCGGGAGGGGAGACCCAGTACTTC
CASIGRLAGGETQYF
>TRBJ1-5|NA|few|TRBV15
TGTGCCACCACGAGGGGGGCTTATAGCAATCAGCCCCAGCATTTT
CATTRGAYSNQPQHF
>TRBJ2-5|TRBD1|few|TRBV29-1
TGCAGCGCCTGGGACAGACCCTCGGGAGAGACCCAGTACTTC
CSAWDRPSGETQYF
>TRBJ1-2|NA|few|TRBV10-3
TGTGCCATCAAGAACCCGGAAAAATATGGCTACACCTTC
CAIKNPEKYGYTF
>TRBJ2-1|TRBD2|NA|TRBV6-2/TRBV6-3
TGTGCCAGCATCTACCGGGGGGATAACAATGAGCAGTTCTTC
CASIYRGDNNEQFF
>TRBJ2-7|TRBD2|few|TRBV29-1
TGCAGCGTTCTACTAGCGGGAGGGTCTTACGAGCAGTACTTC
CSVLLAGGSYEQYF
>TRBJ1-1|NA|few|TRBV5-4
TGTGCCAGCAGCGCGTACATGGTGGGGAACACTGAAGCTTTCTTT
CASSAYMVGNTEAFF
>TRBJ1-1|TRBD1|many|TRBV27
TGTGCCAGCAGTTTGGGACAGCCCGGGGGCGGCACTGAAGCTTTCTTT
CASSLGQPGGGTEAFF
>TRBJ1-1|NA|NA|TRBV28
TGTGCCAGCAGTTCACCTGGGGGGCTGGTCACTGAAGCTTTCTTT
CASSSPGGLVTEAFF
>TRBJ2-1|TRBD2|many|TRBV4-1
TGCGCCAGCAGCCAAGATTCTAGCGGTCCCCCTTGGCAGTTCTTC
CASSQDSSGPPWQFF
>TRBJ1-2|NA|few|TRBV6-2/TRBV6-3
TGTGCCAGCAGTACCTACCTGGAGGGCTATGGCTACACCTTC
CASSTYLEGYGYTF
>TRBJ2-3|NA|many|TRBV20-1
TGCAGTGCTACCCCTAGCGGCACAGATACGCAGTATTTT
CSATPSGTDTQYF
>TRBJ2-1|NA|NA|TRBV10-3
TGTGCCATCAGGACCCTATATTATAATGAGCAGTTCTTC
CAIRTLYYNEQFF
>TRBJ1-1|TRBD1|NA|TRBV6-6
TGTGCCAGCAGGCGACAGGGCCCAGAAGCTTTCTTT
CASRRQGPEAFF
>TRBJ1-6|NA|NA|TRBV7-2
TGTGCCAGCAGCTGGAATGGTCCACCTTCACCCCTCCACTTT
CASSWNGPPSPLHF
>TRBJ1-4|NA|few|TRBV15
TGTGCCACCAGCAGAGTTACTGAAAAACTGTTTTTT
CATSRVTEKLFF
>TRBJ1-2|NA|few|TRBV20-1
TGCAGTGCTAGAGAACGGGTTATTCATGGCTACACCTTC
CSARERVIHGYTF